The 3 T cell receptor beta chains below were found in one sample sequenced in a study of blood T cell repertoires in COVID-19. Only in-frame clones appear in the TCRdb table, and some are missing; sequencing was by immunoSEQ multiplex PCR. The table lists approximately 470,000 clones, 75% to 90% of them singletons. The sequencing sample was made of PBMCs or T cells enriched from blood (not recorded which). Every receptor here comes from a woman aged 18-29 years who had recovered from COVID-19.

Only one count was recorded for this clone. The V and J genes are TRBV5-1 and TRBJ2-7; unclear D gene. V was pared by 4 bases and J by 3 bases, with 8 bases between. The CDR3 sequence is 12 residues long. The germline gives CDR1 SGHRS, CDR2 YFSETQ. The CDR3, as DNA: TGCGCCAGCAGCCCCGACAACTACGAGCAGTACTTC. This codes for CASSPDNYEQYF.

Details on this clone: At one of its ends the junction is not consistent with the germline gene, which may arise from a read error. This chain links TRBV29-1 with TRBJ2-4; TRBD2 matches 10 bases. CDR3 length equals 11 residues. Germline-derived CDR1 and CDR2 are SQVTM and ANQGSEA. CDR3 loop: CSVVGLAGVDF. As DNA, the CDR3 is TGCAGCGTTGTCGGTCTAGCGGGGGTGGACTTC.

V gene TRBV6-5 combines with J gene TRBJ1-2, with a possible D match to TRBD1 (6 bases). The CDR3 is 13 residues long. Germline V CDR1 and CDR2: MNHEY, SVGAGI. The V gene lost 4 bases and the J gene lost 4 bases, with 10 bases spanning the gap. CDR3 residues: CASSLDSAYGYTF. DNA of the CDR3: TGTGCCAGCAGTTTGGACAGCGCCTATGGCTACACCTTC.